A selection of T cell receptor beta chains follows, all from one sample in a study of T cell responses to AZD1222 COVID-19 vaccine. Assay used: immunoSEQ multiplex PCR; TCRdb lists only in-frame clones, some missing. Among some 96,000 clones listed, 80% to 90% were seen once. This sample comprised peripheral blood, obtained on day 0 of MenACWY control vaccination. The receptors were sampled from an adult in good health. Both conserved end residues are part of each CDR3. A D gene is named only where the DNA matches it firmly. For some rows the clone size is stated as once, few or many, or as a class when expanded; others skip it.

TRBJ1-1 NA 12 TRBV30 NA TGTGCCTGGAGTGTACTGGGCACTGAAGCTTTCTTT CAWSVLGTEAFF
TRBJ2-5 TRBD2 16 TRBV5-1 NA TGCGCCAGCAGCTTACGAGCGGGAGGGATCCAAGAGACCCAGTACTTC CASSLRAGGIQETQYF
TRBJ1-5 NA 14 TRBV28 NA TGTGCCAGCAGTTTATCAGCGAGCAATCAGCCCCAGCATTTT CASSLSASNQPQHF
TRBJ1-5 NA 14 TRBV5-1 once TGCGCCAGCAGCTTGGCCGGGAGTGGTCAGCCCCAGCATTTT CASSLAGSGQPQHF
TRBJ1-2 NA 12 TRBV28 NA TGTGCCAGCACCTATTCAAGCTATGGCTACACCTTC CASTYSSYGYTF
TRBJ1-1 NA 14 TRBV5-8 NA TGTGCCAGCAGCTTGCTCAGGGAAGGCACTGAAGCTTTCTTT CASSLLREGTEAFF
TRBJ2-7 TRBD1 15 TRBV5-1 NA TGCGCCAGCAGCTTCCCTCAGGACAGGGGAGGCGAGCAGTACTTC CASSFPQDRGGEQYF
TRBJ1-2 NA 13 TRBV19 once TGTGCCAGTAGTATAGACAGGGAGGATGGCTACACCTTC CASSIDREDGYTF
TRBJ1-2 NA 12 TRBV12-3/TRBV12-4 few TGTGCCAGCAGTTTTTTACTTGGTGGCTACACCTTC CASSFLLGGYTF
TRBJ2-7 TRBD1 15 TRBV28 NA TGTGCCAGCAGTCGACCGGGACAGGGGGGGTACGAGCAGTACTTC CASSRPGQGGYEQYF
TRBJ2-1 NA 12 TRBV12-3/TRBV12-4 NA TGTGCCAGCAGTTCCGGTCCGAATGAGCAGTTCTTC CASSSGPNEQFF
TRBJ2-3 NA 17 TRBV9 NA TGTGCCAGCAGCGTAGGGCAAGGGATTTTTAGCACAGATACGCAGTATTTT CASSVGQGIFSTDTQYF
TRBJ1-5 NA 15 TRBV3-1/TRBV3-2 NA TGTGCCAGCAGCCAAGATTCTAGGGGTGGGGGGCCCCAGCATTTT CASSQDSRGGGPQHF
TRBJ2-7 NA 14 TRBV11-2 NA TGTGCCAGCAGCTTAGGGGCGGGGGCTGAAGAGCAGTACTTC CASSLGAGAEEQYF
TRBJ2-1 TRBD1 17 TRBV7-2 NA TGTGCCAGCAGCTTAGCGGGAGACAGGGGGTTGTACAATGAGCAGTTCTTC CASSLAGDRGLYNEQFF
TRBJ1-2 NA 12 TRBV19 NA TGTGCCAGTAGTAGGGGCGACTATGGCTACACCTTC CASSRGDYGYTF
TRBJ1-5 NA 13 TRBV4-3 NA TGCGCCAGCAGCCAAGAGCTAGGAGGGACCCAGCATTTT CASSQELGGTQHF
TRBJ2-1 TRBD1 17 TRBV4-2 NA TGTGCCAGCAGCCAAGATCTTAGACAGGGTAACTACAATGAGCAGTTCTTC CASSQDLRQGNYNEQFF
TRBJ2-3 NA 13 TRBV28 NA TGTGCCAGCCGAAGCGCGCTCACAGATACGCAGTATTTT CASRSALTDTQYF
TRBJ2-5 NA 13 TRBV24-1 few TGTGCCACCAGTGAACAGGTCACGGAGACCCAGTACTTC CATSEQVTETQYF
TRBJ2-7 NA 14 TRBV28 once TGTGCCAGCAGTTCGCCGGGGCTCACCCACGAGCAGTACTTC CASSSPGLTHEQYF
TRBJ1-2 NA 13 TRBV19 NA TGTGCCAGTAGTCCGACCGAAGACTATGGCTACACCTTC CASSPTEDYGYTF
TRBJ1-5 NA 13 TRBV4-1 few TGCGCCAGCAGCCAGTCAGGGATATGGCCCCAGCATTTT CASSQSGIWPQHF
TRBJ2-7 NA 13 TRBV28 few TGTGCCAGCAGTTTAAGTAGCGTGCGGGAGCAGTACTTC CASSLSSVREQYF
TRBJ1-6 TRBD1 17 TRBV5-1 NA TGCGCCAGCAGCTTGGACCCGGGACAGGGGAACGGCTCACCCCTCCACTTT CASSLDPGQGNGSPLHF
TRBJ2-7 NA 16 TRBV10-3 few TGTGCCATCAGTGAGTCGGGGGGGCAGGGGGCTTACGAGCAGTACTTC CAISESGGQGAYEQYF
TRBJ1-1 TRBD1 15 TRBV4-1 once TGCGCCAGCAGCCAAGCGCAGGGGGCGAGAACTGAAGCTTTCTTT CASSQAQGARTEAFF
TRBJ2-1 NA 14 TRBV29-1 NA TGCAGCGTACCGCCTAACAGGGTTGGAAATGAGCAGTTCTTC CSVPPNRVGNEQFF
TRBJ1-1 NA 17 TRBV7-9 NA TGTGCCAGCAGCTTAAGGGCCGGGAAGGATCCGAACACTGAAGCTTTCTTT CASSLRAGKDPNTEAFF